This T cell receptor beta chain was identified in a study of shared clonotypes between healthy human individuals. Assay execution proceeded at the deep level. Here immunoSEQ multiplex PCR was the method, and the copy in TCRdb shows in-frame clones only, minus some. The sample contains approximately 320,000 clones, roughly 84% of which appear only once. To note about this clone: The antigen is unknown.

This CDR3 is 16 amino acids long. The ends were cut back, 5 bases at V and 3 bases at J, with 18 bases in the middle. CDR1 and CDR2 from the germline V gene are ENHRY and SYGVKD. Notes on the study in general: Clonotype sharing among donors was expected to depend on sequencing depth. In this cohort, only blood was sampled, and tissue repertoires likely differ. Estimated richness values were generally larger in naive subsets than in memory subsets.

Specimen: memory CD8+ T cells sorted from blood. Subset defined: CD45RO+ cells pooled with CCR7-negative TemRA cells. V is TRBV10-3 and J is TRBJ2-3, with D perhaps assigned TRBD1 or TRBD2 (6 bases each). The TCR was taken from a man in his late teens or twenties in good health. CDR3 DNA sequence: TGTGCCATCAGTAGTTCGCCGGGGGCTCTTACAGATACGCAGTATTTT. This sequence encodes CAISSSPGALTDTQYF.